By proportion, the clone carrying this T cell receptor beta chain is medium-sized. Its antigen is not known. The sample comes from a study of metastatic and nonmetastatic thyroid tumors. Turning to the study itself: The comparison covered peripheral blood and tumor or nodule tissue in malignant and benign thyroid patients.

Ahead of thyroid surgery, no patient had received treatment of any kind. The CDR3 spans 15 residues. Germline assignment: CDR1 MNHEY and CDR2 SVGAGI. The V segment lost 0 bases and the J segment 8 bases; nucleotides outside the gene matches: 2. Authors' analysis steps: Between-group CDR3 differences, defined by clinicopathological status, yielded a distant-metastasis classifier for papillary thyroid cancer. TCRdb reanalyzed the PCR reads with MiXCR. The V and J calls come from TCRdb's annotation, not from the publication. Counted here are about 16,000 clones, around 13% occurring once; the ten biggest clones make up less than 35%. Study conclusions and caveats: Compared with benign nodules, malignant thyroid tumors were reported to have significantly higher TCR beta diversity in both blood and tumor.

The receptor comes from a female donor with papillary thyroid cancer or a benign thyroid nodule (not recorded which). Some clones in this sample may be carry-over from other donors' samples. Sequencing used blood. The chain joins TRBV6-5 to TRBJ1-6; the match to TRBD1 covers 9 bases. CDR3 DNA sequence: TGTGCCAGCAGTTACTCGGGACAGGGACATTCACCCCTCCACTTT. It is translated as CASSYSGQGHSPLHF.